These 29 T cell receptor beta chains share one sample of origin, sequenced in a study of T cells in localized non-small cell lung cancer. Measured with immunoSEQ multiplex PCR; TCRdb has only the in-frame clones, and not every one. The sample consists of 70,000 to 95,000 clones, just over 90% of them appearing once. Specimen: PBMCs, collected before any cancer treatment. Receptors originate from a woman aged 35 to 75 with stage II squamous cell lung carcinoma.

A few counts support this clone. V is TRBV7-2 and J is TRBJ1-1; D gene ambiguous. V was cut by 1 base and J by 1 base, with 4 bases left in between. Germline V lookup: CDR1 SGHTA, CDR2 FQGNSA. The CDR3 runs to 13 residues. CDR3 protein: CASSLGANTEAFF. The CDR3 region has the DNA TGTGCCAGCAGCTTAGGAGCGAACACTGAAGCTTTCTTT.

V gene TRBV12-2 combines with J gene TRBJ2-7; the D call of TRBD2 is as the table states it, not checked on the DNA. TRBV12-2 is reported as a pseudogene. The CDR3 is made up of 12 amino acids. This CDR3 reads CASRFPTYEQYF. The CDR3 coding sequence is TGTGCAAGTCGCTTTCCTACCTACGAGCAGTACTTC.

The chain has TRBV29-1 and TRBJ2-5; unclear D gene. The germline V and J ends were trimmed by 4 bases and 1 base, with 13 bases remaining between them. This CDR3 spans 14 amino acids. Germline V gene lookup returns CDR1 SQVTM and CDR2 ANQGSEA. The CDR3 coding sequence is TGCAGCGTTGTGGAGTATAGAGCCCAAGAGACCCAGTACTTC. Protein sequence: CSVVEYRAQETQYF. The full variable domain, its missing parts supplied by reference TRBV29-1 and TRBJ2-5, is SAVISQKPSRDICQRGTSLTIQCQVDSQVTMMFWYRQQPGQSLTLIATANQGSEATYESGFVIDKFPISRPNLTFSTLTVSNMSPEDSSIYLCSVVEYRAQETQYFGPGTRLLVL.

This sequence joins TRBV5-5 and TRBJ2-7; D is ambiguous. V was clipped by 0 bases and J by 3 bases, with 13 bases between them. CDR3 length equals 15 residues. The V gene's germline CDR1 is SGHKS and CDR2 YYEKEE (reference sequence). The CDR3 region has the DNA TGTGCCAGCAGCTTGGAACCGGTCGGAAGCTACGAGCAGTACTTC. Its protein is CASSLEPVGSYEQYF.

V gene TRBV7-8 combines with J gene TRBJ2-1; D not resolved. The CDR3 covers 11 residues. Germline CDR1 SGHVS, CDR2 FQNEAQ. Trimming left V 3 bases short and J 5 bases short, with 2 bases between. The CDR3 region has the DNA TGTGCCAGCAGCTTCGACAATGAGCAGTTCTTC. Translating gives CASSFDNEQFF.

This chain links TRBV7-9 with TRBJ1-5; perhaps TRBD1 as D (5 bases). The V and J ends lost 5 bases and 5 bases respectively, with 13 bases between them. CDR3 length equals 14 residues. Per the germline V gene, CDR1 is SEHNR and CDR2 is FQNEAQ (reference sequence). The chain's CDR3 is CASSQGMGHQPQHF. The DNA for the CDR3 is TGTGCCAGCAGCCAAGGGATGGGACATCAGCCCCAGCATTTT.

The chain combines TRBV19 with TRBJ1-5; TRBD1 might be the D (5 bases). Deletions cut 7 bases from V and 2 bases from J, with 6 bases between. The germline CDR1 and CDR2 sequences are LNHDA and SQIVND (reference sequence). This CDR3 is 12 amino acids long. The chain's CDR3 is CASTGRNQPQHF. The DNA of the CDR3 is TGTGCCAGTACAGGGCGCAATCAGCCCCAGCATTTT.

V usage is TRBV27 and J usage is TRBJ2-7; tentatively, D is TRBD1 (5 bases). CDR1 and CDR2 from the germline V gene are MNHEY and SMNVEV (reference sequence). V lost 5 bases to trimming and J lost 0 bases, with 20 bases between them. The length of the CDR3 is 17 residues. Here the CDR3 reads CASSLSPRALSSYEQYF. The CDR3 nucleotides read TGTGCCAGCAGTCTGTCCCCCAGGGCCCTAAGCTCCTACGAGCAGTACTTC.

V and J are TRBV19 and TRBJ1-3; D gene uncertain. The CDR3 is 14 amino acids. Germline assignment: CDR1 LNHDA and CDR2 SQIVND (reference sequence). V gave up 3 bases and J gave up 0 bases, with 6 bases separating them. Written as DNA, the CDR3 is TGTGCCAGTAGTATGGGCAGCTCTGGAAACACCATATATTTT. This sequence encodes CASSMGSSGNTIYF.

The chain is built from TRBV21-1 and TRBJ1-2; the table's D call TRBD1 went unverified against the DNA. TRBV21-1 is a pseudogene segment. The CDR3 has 15 amino acids. The CDR3 region has the DNA TGTGCCAGCAGCAAACGCAGGGGACAGATTTTTGGCTACACCTTC. Protein product: CASSKRRGQIFGYTF.

The gene calls are TRBV11-2 and TRBJ1-2; D unclear. Looked up from germline, CDR1 is SGHAT and CDR2 is FQNNGV. The CDR3 extends over 14 amino acids. V lost 0 bases to trimming and J lost 3 bases, with 8 bases between them. The CDR3 nucleotides read TGTGCCAGCAGCTTAGATTTTGCAGACTATGGCTACACCTTC. It yields the protein CASSLDFADYGYTF.

This rearrangement joins TRBV5-1 to TRBJ1-2, with 7 bases aligning to TRBD1. This CDR3 has 16 amino acids. Germline-derived CDR1 and CDR2 are SGHRS and YFSETQ. J lost 4 bases, V lost 0 bases, and 9 bases had no gene match. The CDR3 region has the DNA TGCGCCAGCAGCTTGGCCACCCCGGGACAGTTCTATGGCTACACCTTC. It encodes CASSLATPGQFYGYTF.

The genes are TRBV5-4 and TRBJ2-1; 11 bases are shared with TRBD2. CDR3 length equals 16 residues. Germline V gene lookup returns CDR1 SGHNT and CDR2 YYREEE (reference sequence). V shed 0 bases and J 6 bases; nucleotides not matched to a gene: 5. Here the CDR3 reads CASSLGLAGKLNEQFF. The CDR3 DNA is TGTGCCAGCAGCTTGGGACTAGCGGGGAAGCTCAATGAGCAGTTCTTC. The full variable domain, completed using reference TRBV5-4 and TRBJ2-1, is ETGVTQSPTHLIKTRGQQVTLRCSSQSGHNTVSWYQQALGQGPQFIFQYYREEENGRGNFPPRFSGLQFPNYSSELNVNALELDDSALYLCASSLGLAGKLNEQFFGPGTRLTVL.

This clone appeared a single time. The rearrangement joins TRBV27 to TRBJ2-7; a weak D match, TRBD2 (6 bases). The CDR3 is 13 residues long. Germline CDR1 reads MNHEY; CDR2 reads SMNVEV (reference sequence). Trimming stripped 6 bases from V and 7 bases from J, with 16 bases between. CDR3 nucleotide sequence: TGTGCCAGCAGATATAGCGGATTAAGGGAGCAGTACTTC. Translated: CASRYSGLREQYF.

The chain employs TRBV18 and TRBJ2-6, with 7 bases fitting TRBD1. Germline V gives CDR1 KGHSH, CDR2 LQKENI. This CDR3 spans 17 amino acids. Losses at the gene ends were 6 bases for V and 2 bases for J; bases not matched to a gene: 10. DNA of the CDR3: TGTGCCAGCTCCCTGGACAGGTTCATAGCTGGGGCCAACGTCCTGACTTTC. This codes for CASSLDRFIAGANVLTF.

The chain combines TRBV25-1 with TRBJ1-1, with D unresolved. CDR3 length equals 15 residues. With 3 bases removed from V and 4 bases from J, the gap between germline ends came to 15 bases. Germline V gene sequence: CDR1 MGHDK, CDR2 SYGVNS. The DNA for the CDR3 is TGTGCCAGCAGTGATAAGACTAGGTTTCGCACTGAAGCTTTCTTT. This gives the protein CASSDKTRFRTEAFF.

V and J are TRBV5-1 and TRBJ1-4; possible D gene TRBD1, 6 bases. Germline CDR1 is SGHRS and CDR2 is YFSETQ. The CDR3 runs 15 residues. V was trimmed by 4 bases and J by 8 bases, leaving 18 bases between them. Written as DNA, the CDR3 is TGCGCCAGCAGCCCGCTCGGGGGCGCAGGGGAAAAACTGTTTTTT. Protein: CASSPLGGAGEKLFF.

V is TRBV14 and J is TRBJ1-2; 9 nucleotides line up with TRBD1. V lost 8 bases and J lost 4; bases outside the gene matches: 5. This CDR3 has 13 residues. The V gene's germline CDR1 is SGHDN and CDR2 FVKESK. CDR3 region: CASSRTGVYGYTF. CDR3 bases: TGTGCCAGCTCAAGGACAGGGGTCTATGGCTACACCTTC.

This clone was observed once. The chain combines TRBV5-4 with TRBJ1-5; TRBD1 is a possible D gene (6 bases). Trimming removed 0 bases at V and 0 bases at J, with 7 bases between. The CDR3 contains 15 residues. Germline CDR1 SGHNT, CDR2 YYREEE (reference sequence). CDR3 sequence (DNA): TGTGCCAGCAGCTTGGCAGGGGATAGCAATCAGCCCCAGCATTTT. Protein sequence: CASSLAGDSNQPQHF.

The V gene is TRBV19, the J gene TRBJ2-6; the D gene is possibly TRBD2 (5 bases). Trimming took off 3 bases at V and 2 bases at J, with 8 bases between the two ends. Germline V gene lookup returns CDR1 LNHDA and CDR2 SQIVND (reference sequence). The CDR3 runs to 15 residues. CDR3 protein: CASSIWGAGANVLTF. CDR3 nucleotides: TGTGCCAGTAGTATCTGGGGAGCTGGGGCCAACGTCCTGACTTTC.

The rearrangement joins TRBV5-1 to TRBJ2-2, with TRBD2 as a possible D gene (7 bases). Germline V gene data show CDR1 as SGHRS and CDR2 as YFSETQ. The CDR3 consists of 16 residues. Trimming removed 2 bases at V and 6 bases at J, with 17 bases between. CDR3 protein: CASSFLVEGGAGELFF. CDR3 DNA sequence: TGCGCCAGCAGCTTCCTAGTTGAAGGGGGGGCCGGGGAGCTGTTTTTT.

The chain combines TRBV30 with TRBJ2-1; no reliable D call. V was pared by 0 bases and J by 9 bases, with 15 bases between. CDR1 GTSNPN and CDR2 SVGIG come from the germline V gene (reference sequence). The CDR3 runs 14 residues. The CDR3 coding sequence is TGTGCCTGGAGTGTAAATCAATGGGTTGCTGAGCAGTTCTTC. This sequence encodes CAWSVNQWVAEQFF.

The chain joins TRBV10-3 to TRBJ1-4; D remains unclear. Trimming stripped 0 bases from V and 5 bases from J, with 16 bases between. The germline V gene has CDR1 ENHRY and CDR2 SYGVKD. The CDR3 consists of 17 residues. The CDR3 loop reads CAISESPPGSQNEKLFF. The CDR3 DNA reads as TGTGCCATCAGTGAGTCGCCCCCGGGATCACAAAATGAAAAACTGTTTTTT.

The rearrangement uses TRBV28 and TRBJ1-1, with D perhaps TRBD1 (6 bases). The ends were cut back, 6 bases at V and 4 bases at J, with 18 bases in the middle. Germline V gene data show CDR1 as MDHEN and CDR2 as SYDVKM. The CDR3 length is 15 residues. In DNA, the CDR3 is TGTGCCAGCAGACCTCCACAGGGCTTGGTCACTGAAGCTTTCTTT. Translating gives CASRPPQGLVTEAFF.

J is TRBJ2-7 and V is TRBV10-1; 10 bases agree with TRBD1. The CDR3 contains 15 residues. Per the germline V gene, CDR1 is WNHNN and CDR2 is SYGVQD (reference sequence). The trim removed 7 bases at V and 4 bases at J, leaving 10 bases unmatched. The CDR3 DNA follows: TGCGCCAGCACCGACCGGACAGGGGGAAAATACGAGCAGTACTTC. It codes for CASTDRTGGKYEQYF.

This clone was observed a few times. This sequence joins TRBV7-8 and TRBJ1-1, with no clear D. CDR3 length equals 11 residues. Deletions cut 5 bases from V and 6 bases from J, with 7 bases between. Germline-derived CDR1 and CDR2 are SGHVS and FQNEAQ. DNA of the CDR3: TGTGCCAGCAGCAGGACGGCTGAAGCTTTCTTT. This encodes CASSRTAEAFF.

As concerns this clone: The junction shows a germline mismatch at one end, possibly a read error. The chain employs TRBV6-1 and TRBJ2-5; the D gene is possibly TRBD1 (6 bases). The CDR3 contains 14 residues. Germline CDR1 MNHNS, CDR2 SASEGT. CDR3: CASTEGGHGETQYF. CDR3 nucleotides: TGTGCCAGCACTGAAGGGGGACATGGAGAGACCCAGTACTTC.

This chain uses TRBV7-2 with TRBJ2-2; 10 positions match TRBD2. The CDR3 runs 16 residues. Germline CDR1 is SGHTA and CDR2 is FQGNSA. V lost 0 bases to trimming and J lost 6 bases; unmatched junction nucleotides: 4. The CDR3 protein is CASSLAGLAVAGELFF. The CDR3 nucleotides are TGTGCCAGCAGCTTAGCAGGACTAGCGGTAGCCGGGGAGCTGTTTTTT.

The chain uses TRBV5-4 and TRBJ2-2, with D possibly matching TRBD1 (6 bases). Germline assignment: CDR1 SGHNT and CDR2 YYREEE (reference sequence). The CDR3 totals 15 residues. The germline V and J ends were trimmed by 0 bases and 1 base, with 7 bases remaining between them. CDR3 DNA: TGTGCCAGCAGCTTGGGACAGGTGAACACCGGGGAGCTGTTTTTT. Residues: CASSLGQVNTGELFF.